These 8 T cell receptor beta chains came from one sample sequenced in a study of blood T cell repertoires in COVID-19. Using immunoSEQ multiplex PCR, the repertoire was profiled, and TCRdb retains in-frame clones only, with some absent. In the table there are 150,000 to 200,000 clones, around 88% of which are singletons. Sequenced material: PBMCs or T cells enriched from blood (not recorded which). The receptors were gathered from a woman in her forties or fifties in a cohort exposed to, infected with or recovered from COVID-19 (not recorded which).

The gene calls are TRBV12-3 or TRBV12-4 and TRBJ2-7, with 7 bases lining up with TRBD2. The length of the CDR3 is 13 residues. V shed 6 bases, J shed 0 bases, and the junction held 2 bases outside the gene matches. CDR3 sequence reads: CASRWDYSYEQYF. In DNA, the CDR3 is TGTGCCAGCAGGTGGGACTACTCCTACGAGCAGTACTTC.

This clone is a singleton in its sample. The J gene is TRBJ2-6, the V gene TRBV6-2 or TRBV6-3, with D tentatively TRBD2 (6 bases). This CDR3 has 18 amino acids. With 2 bases removed from V and 4 bases from J, the gap between germline ends came to 18 bases. Germline values: CDR1 MNHEY, CDR2 SVGEGT. CDR3 DNA sequence: TGTGCCAGCAGTTACACCCATTCTATAGCGGACGGGGCCAACGTCCTGACTTTC. Translating gives CASSYTHSIADGANVLTF.

V usage is TRBV9 and J usage is TRBJ2-3; possibly TRBD2 for D (5 bases). This CDR3 spans 16 amino acids. CDR1 is SGDLS, CDR2 YYNGEE, per germline. The germline V and J ends were trimmed by 2 bases and 4 bases, with 17 bases remaining between them. CDR3 sequence (DNA): TGTGCCAGCAGCGTCGCAAGCGGAGACCTCTCAGATACGCAGTATTTT. Translating it yields CASSVASGDLSDTQYF.

V is TRBV9 and J is TRBJ2-5; no clear D. Germline CDR1 and CDR2: SGDLS and YYNGEE. The CDR3 contains 14 residues. Trimming took 0 bases from V and 2 from J, leaving 8 bases between them. The CDR3 DNA follows: TGTGCCAGCAGCGTAGACGGCAGGCAAGAGACCCAGTACTTC. Translating gives CASSVDGRQETQYF.

This chain uses TRBV2 with TRBJ1-1; possible D gene TRBD1, 5 bases. V gave up 6 bases and J gave up 2 bases, with 22 bases separating them. Germline V gene sequence: CDR1 SNHLY, CDR2 FYNNEI. The CDR3 is 17 amino acids. The CDR3 coding sequence is TGTGCCAGCAGCTTCAGGGAAGGCACCAGACCTAACACTGAAGCTTTCTTT. It encodes CASSFREGTRPNTEAFF.

This sequence joins TRBV12-5 and TRBJ2-7; tentatively, D is TRBD2 (5 bases). The germline gives CDR1 LGHNT, CDR2 FRNRAP. V was clipped by 7 bases and J by 2 bases, with 12 bases between them. The CDR3 totals 13 residues. The DNA for the CDR3 is TGTGCTAGTGCCCCGGCGGGCACCTACGAGCAGTACTTC. This codes for CASAPAGTYEQYF.

The rearrangement joins TRBV19 to TRBJ2-3; D is perhaps TRBD1 (7 bases). Germline-derived CDR1 and CDR2 are LNHDA and SQIVND (reference sequence). The CDR3 sequence is 15 residues long. The V and J ends lost 4 bases and 3 bases respectively, with 14 bases between them. The CDR3, as DNA: TGTGCCAGTAGTAGCGGGGACAGTCGGACAGATACGCAGTATTTT. Translating it yields CASSSGDSRTDTQYF.

The chain employs TRBV18 and TRBJ1-1; D remains unclear. CDR1 is KGHSH and CDR2 is LQKENI in the germline V gene. Trimming shortened V by 6 bases and J by 1 base, and 12 bases separated the two germline ends. There are 14 residues in the CDR3. CDR3 sequence: CASSRVFSNTEAFF. CDR3 bases: TGTGCCAGCTCGAGGGTCTTCTCGAACACTGAAGCTTTCTTT.